Detailed here is one T cell receptor beta chain. Its binding antigen is unknown. It has no much larger one-base neighbor in the sample; base qualities were not kept. To sequence the TCRbeta CDR3 region, genomic DNA was isolated from the sorted cells. The immunoSEQ Assay was used to sequence the TCRbeta CDR3 regions. Here the immuneACCESS table is served through TCRdb, limited to in-frame sequences with V and J called. Missing clones are a known gap in these copies; in checked studies unresolved V genes cover under half, and the rest lacks a known reason. In all, the sample holds roughly 41,000 clones, and 82% of those were seen once. The top ten clones comprise around 2% of the sample. Patients with autoimmune disease history or receiving systemic immunosuppression were excluded from the trial. Peripheral blood for TCR sequencing was drawn from every dose cohort at baseline, at cycle 4 day 1 and at cycle 7 day 1. The samples were drawn from a first-in-human, open-label, multicenter phase I dose-escalation trial of ivuxolimab. Adults with locally advanced or metastatic head and neck squamous cell, hepatocellular, melanoma or renal cell carcinoma were enrolled in the trial. Before TCR sequencing, CD4+ T cells and CD8+ T cells from peripheral blood were sorted into separate populations.

This sample was included in a study of OX40 agonist ivuxolimab in advanced cancers. As for the study more broadly: Ivuxolimab, which targeted the costimulatory receptor OX40 (CD134), was an agonistic, fully human IgG2 monoclonal antibody. The purpose of peripheral TCRbeta sequencing was to test whether ivuxolimab changed TCR sequence diversity and led to clonal T-cell expansion. Patients were allowed to have had prior anti-PD-1, anti-PD-L1 or anti-CTLA-4 therapy, and roughly 40% of the dose-escalation patients had previously received checkpoint inhibitors. Of the approximately 50 dose-escalation patients, hepatocellular carcinoma was present in around 19, melanoma in approximately 15, renal cell carcinoma in 9 and head and neck cancer in 9. In the dose-escalation cohort, around four fifths of patients were male, and the mean age was about 55 years, with a range of roughly 23 to 85. Intravenous ivuxolimab was administered to patients every 2 weeks at six dose levels: 0.01, 0.1, 0.3, 1.5, 3 and 10 mg/kg. The monotherapy dose-escalation portion (N ≈ 57 patients) of the phase I ivuxolimab trial is reported in the paper. Partial responses occurred in three dose-escalation patients, of whom one had hepatocellular carcinoma and two had cutaneous melanoma.

Broad study findings and their caveats: Partial responders in the 0.1-3.0 mg/kg groups had among the lowest normalized peripheral clonal expansion, especially among CD8+ T cells. The antigen specificity of the clonally expanded peripheral T cells was not determined. At doses of 0.1 to 3.0 mg/kg, clonal expansion of both CD4+ and CD8+ T cells in blood was seen between baseline and week 6. After ivuxolimab, CD8+ T cells had more expanded clones than CD4+ T cells on average. Low levels of normalized T-cell clonal expansion were also shown by some nonresponding patients.

V is reduced by 3 bases and J by 0 bases, leaving a spacing of 11 bases between them. CDR1 and CDR2, per the germline V gene, are MRHNA and SNTAGT. The cysteine opens and the phenylalanine closes a CDR3 of 16 amino acids. The kept DNA is CDR3 alone, 48 bases in frame from the first base. In this chain, TRBV6-4 is recombined with TRBJ2-2, with TRBD2 perhaps the D gene, on 6 matching bases. This clonotype originated in an adult with an advanced solid tumor such as melanoma, head and neck, liver or kidney cancer. This material consisted of CD4+ or CD8+ T cells sorted from blood, taken in a trial of the OX40 agonist ivuxolimab. CDR3 region: CASSEAAGTNTGELFF. The DNA sequence is TGTGCCAGCAGTGAGGCTGCGGGGACGAACACCGGGGAGCTGTTTTTT.